This is a list of T cell receptor beta chains from one sample in a study of blood T cell repertoires in COVID-19. TCRdb's copy holds only in-frame clones and misses some; the assay was immunoSEQ multiplex PCR. The table records 150,000 to 200,000 clones, 65% to 90% of them present only once. Sequenced material: peripheral blood. The receptors originated from a man over 45 with active or convalescent COVID-19. Both conserved end residues are trimmed from each CDR3. Fields, in order: J gene, V gene, CDR3 protein.

J gene: TRBJ1-5
V gene: TRBV7-2
CDR3 protein: ASSFPDQPQH

J gene: TRBJ1-5
V gene: TRBV6-2/TRBV6-3
CDR3 protein: ASSLNSKTGQHNQPQH

J gene: TRBJ2-1
V gene: TRBV5-6
CDR3 protein: ASRYRWDRDNEQF

J gene: TRBJ2-5
V gene: TRBV27
CDR3 protein: ASSLSTGVKETQY

J gene: TRBJ1-1
V gene: TRBV29-1
CDR3 protein: SAGLPTSEAF

J gene: TRBJ1-4
V gene: TRBV5-1
CDR3 protein: ASSLGGAYSNEKLF

J gene: TRBJ2-3
V gene: TRBV3-1/TRBV3-2
CDR3 protein: ASTGTSLSTDTQY

J gene: TRBJ1-6
V gene: TRBV7-6
CDR3 protein: ASSLPPRGTNSPLH

J gene: TRBJ2-7
V gene: TRBV12-3/TRBV12-4
CDR3 protein: ASRQGSYEQY

J gene: TRBJ2-5
V gene: TRBV19
CDR3 protein: ASRRGDPGGLETQY

J gene: TRBJ1-2
V gene: TRBV2
CDR3 protein: ASSDEGRGYT

J gene: TRBJ2-7
V gene: TRBV6-5
CDR3 protein: ASSYATGGEQY

J gene: TRBJ2-5
V gene: TRBV6-5
CDR3 protein: ASSYEGGGETQY

J gene: TRBJ2-7
V gene: TRBV6-1
CDR3 protein: ASSELTGATKTPVD

J gene: TRBJ1-1
V gene: TRBV5-1
CDR3 protein: ASSRDATEAF

J gene: TRBJ2-2
V gene: TRBV5-4
CDR3 protein: ASSLAASGGQRELF

J gene: TRBJ2-1
V gene: TRBV11-3
CDR3 protein: ASSLGGLAGANEQF

J gene: TRBJ2-7
V gene: TRBV2
CDR3 protein: ASRGREDYEQY

J gene: TRBJ2-7
V gene: TRBV12-3/TRBV12-4
CDR3 protein: ASSPDRAYEQY

J gene: TRBJ1-2
V gene: TRBV19
CDR3 protein: ASSSTWEGYT

J gene: TRBJ2-3
V gene: TRBV19
CDR3 protein: ASSSLADTQY

J gene: TRBJ1-1
V gene: TRBV5-4
CDR3 protein: ASSLVGQGNTEAF

J gene: TRBJ2-1
V gene: TRBV5-1
CDR3 protein: ASSFPRLRLPVSNEQF

J gene: TRBJ1-2
V gene: TRBV19
CDR3 protein: ASSIRGPGYGYT

J gene: TRBJ2-1
V gene: TRBV7-9
CDR3 protein: ASSPRTRSDEQF

J gene: TRBJ2-7
V gene: TRBV3-1/TRBV3-2
CDR3 protein: ASSQDSGGVEQY

J gene: TRBJ2-7
V gene: TRBV6-6
CDR3 protein: ASSTQGNEQY

J gene: TRBJ2-1
V gene: TRBV7-6
CDR3 protein: ASSKLQAAVQF

J gene: TRBJ1-3
V gene: TRBV5-6
CDR3 protein: ASSLVGASSGNTIY

J gene: TRBJ1-4
V gene: TRBV28
CDR3 protein: ASSLQGRSEKLF

J gene: TRBJ1-2
V gene: TRBV27
CDR3 protein: ASSGVRQPYGYT

J gene: TRBJ1-3
V gene: TRBV29-1
CDR3 protein: SVGDRGSSGNTIY

J gene: TRBJ1-1
V gene: TRBV24-1
CDR3 protein: ATSESGVAF

J gene: TRBJ2-3
V gene: TRBV5-1
CDR3 protein: ASSPPGGAGLSTDTQY

J gene: TRBJ2-2
V gene: TRBV27
CDR3 protein: ASSWPPGQGATGELF

J gene: TRBJ2-5
V gene: TRBV9
CDR3 protein: ASSVLPTQETQY

J gene: TRBJ2-1
V gene: TRBV7-5
CDR3 protein: VRSSWDREGHNEQF

J gene: TRBJ2-1
V gene: TRBV9
CDR3 protein: ASSVASGVSSYNEQF

J gene: TRBJ2-2
V gene: TRBV6-1
CDR3 protein: ASSVSWPANTGELF

J gene: TRBJ1-2
V gene: TRBV3-1/TRBV3-2
CDR3 protein: ASSQDHSGGYGYT

J gene: TRBJ1-2
V gene: TRBV3-1/TRBV3-2
CDR3 protein: ASSQDYLGDGYT

J gene: TRBJ1-4
V gene: TRBV3-1/TRBV3-2
CDR3 protein: ASSQDSERGDIF

J gene: TRBJ2-7
V gene: TRBV3-1/TRBV3-2
CDR3 protein: ASSQTPDSSYEQY

J gene: TRBJ1-2
V gene: TRBV3-1/TRBV3-2
CDR3 protein: ASSQIPRGNYGYT